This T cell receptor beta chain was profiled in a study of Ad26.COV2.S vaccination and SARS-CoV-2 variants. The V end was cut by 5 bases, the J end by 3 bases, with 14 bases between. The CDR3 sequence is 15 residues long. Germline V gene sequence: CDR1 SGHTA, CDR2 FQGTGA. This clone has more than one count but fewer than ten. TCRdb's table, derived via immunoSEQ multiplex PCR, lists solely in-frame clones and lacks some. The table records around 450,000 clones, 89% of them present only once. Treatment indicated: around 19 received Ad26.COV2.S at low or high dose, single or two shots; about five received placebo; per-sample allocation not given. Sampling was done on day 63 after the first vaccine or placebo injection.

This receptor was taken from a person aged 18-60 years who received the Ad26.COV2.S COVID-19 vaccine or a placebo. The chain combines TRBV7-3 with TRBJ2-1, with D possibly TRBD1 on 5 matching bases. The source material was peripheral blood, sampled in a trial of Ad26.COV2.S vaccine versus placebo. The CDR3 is CASSLRQTFYNEQFF. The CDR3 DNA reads TGTGCCAGCAGCCTACGACAGACCTTCTACAATGAGCAGTTCTTC.